This TCR beta chain was retrieved from a study of T cell changes during pregnancy in multiple sclerosis (dated by TCRdb to between 2018 and 2020). In the study overall: Changes in the T cell repertoire over the course of pregnancy were examined in this study in women with multiple sclerosis.

Remarks on this clone: The antigen it binds to is not known. No base-level quality is on record; no much larger clone is a single base apart.

The receptor library was made with the immunoSEQ multiplex PCR assay. This immuneACCESS table, as held by TCRdb, lists in-frame sequences with V and J called but not all clones. Of the missing ones, under half trace to an unresolved V gene in checked studies; the others have no known cause. This sample holds under 110,000 clones; 85% to 95% were observed only once. The ten biggest clones cover approximately 1.6% of the sample. V is reduced by 6 bases and J by 8 bases, leaving a spacing of 13 bases between them. Taken from the germline V gene (reference sequence), the CDR1 and CDR2 loops are LNHDA and SQIVND. Counted from cysteine to phenylalanine, this CDR3 has 13 amino acids. Here the CDR3 DNA is all that survives: 39 bases in frame from base 1.

The rearrangement joined TRBV19 to TRBJ1-4, with the D gene too uncertain to name. The sequence was obtained from a female donor with multiple sclerosis, enrolled in a pregnancy study. The input for sequencing was peripheral blood, taken after pregnancy. The DNA sequence is as follows: TGTGCCAGTAGAGTTCGGGTGACCGAAAAACTGTTTTTT. Its protein is CASRVRVTEKLFF.